This T cell receptor (beta chain) stems from a study of blood T cell repertoires in COVID-19. About the research overall: COVID-19 samples, acute and convalescent, were from the United States, Italy and Spain.

Libraries were prepared by immunoSEQ multiplex PCR; TCRdb keeps only in-frame clonotypes and omits some of them. Of about 47,000 clones detected, 70% to 90% appear once; the ten largest clones hold more than 2.5%. V was trimmed by 2 bases and J by 4 bases, leaving 6 bases between them. The CDR3 totals 13 residues. Germline V gives CDR1 MNHEY, CDR2 SVGAGI. J is TRBJ1-5 and V is TRBV6-5; D gene ambiguous. Sequenced input: peripheral blood. This receptor was obtained from a man aged 50 to 60 with active COVID-19. CDR3 sequence (DNA): TGTGCCAGCAGTTACGGGAGGAATCAGCCCCAGCATTTT. It translates to CASSYGRNQPQHF.